The 25 T cell receptor beta chains below were found in one sample sequenced in a study of response to subunit inactivated influenza vaccine. One entry per CDR3 protein results from TCRdb running MiXCR on the RT-PCR reads. The sample has approximately 730,000 distinct CDR3 sequences, about 14% seen once; the top ten hold roughly 6.4%. The sample was PBMCs from blood, taken 14 days before vaccination. The receptor source for this set is a man in his forties or fifties who received an inactivated influenza vaccine.

The sample holds a few counts of this clonotype. The rearrangement uses TRBV29-1 and TRBJ2-7, with 11 bases fitting TRBD1. Germline V gene lookup returns CDR1 SQVTM and CDR2 ANQGSEA. CDR3 length: 15 amino acids. The V segment lost 1 base and the J segment 0 bases; nucleotides outside the gene matches: 2. Written as DNA, the CDR3 is TGCAGCGTTGAAGTTGGGACAGGGGGCTCCTACGAGCAGTACTTC. It specifies CSVEVGTGGSYEQYF.

The J gene is TRBJ1-1, the V gene TRBV6-1; a weak D match, TRBD1 (5 bases). V lost 4 bases to trimming and J lost 7 bases, with 22 bases between them. Germline-derived CDR1 and CDR2 are MNHNS and SASEGT. This CDR3 contains 16 residues. The CDR3 DNA reads as TGTGCCAGCAGTGCCCTCCCAACGGGGCAGGGAATTGAAGCTTTCTTT. It translates to CASSALPTGQGIEAFF.

V and J are TRBV7-2 and TRBJ2-2; D is possibly TRBD1 or TRBD2 (6 bases each). Trimming stripped 1 base from V and 6 bases from J, with 12 bases between. The CDR3 totals 15 residues. From germline, CDR1 is SGHTA and CDR2 FQGNSA. The chain's CDR3 is CASSLVSGAPGELFF. The CDR3 DNA is TGTGCCAGCAGCTTAGTTTCGGGGGCCCCCGGGGAGCTGTTTTTT.

The sample holds many counts of this clonotype. The chain employs TRBV4-2 and TRBJ2-3, with TRBD1 matching over 7 bases. The trim removed 3 bases at V and 2 bases at J, leaving 8 bases unmatched. CDR1 is LGHNA, CDR2 YNFKEQ, per germline. This CDR3 contains 16 residues. The DNA for the CDR3 is TGTGCCAGCAGCCAGGCAGGGGGTCCGGTCACAGATACGCAGTATTTT. Its protein product is CASSQAGGPVTDTQYF.

This clonotype has at least ten counts. CDR3 DNA sequence: TGTGCCAGCAGTTTCGGGACAGGGAGCAATGAGCAGTTCTTC. Its protein product is CASSFGTGSNEQFF. The chain joins TRBV9 to TRBJ2-1, with 9 positions matching TRBD1. Looked up from germline, CDR1 is SGDLS and CDR2 is YYNGEE. This CDR3 spans 14 amino acids. V trimming: 5 bases; J trimming: 6 bases; junction bases outside the gene matches: 6. The variable domain in full, completed from reference TRBV9 and TRBJ2-1, reads DSGVTQTPKHLITATGQRVTLRCSPRSGDLSVYWYQQSLDQGLQFLIQYYNGEERAKGNILERFSAQQFPDLHSELNLSSLELGDSALYFCASSFGTGSNEQFFGPGTRLTVL.

This clonotype was picked up a small number of times. The genes are TRBV20-1 and TRBJ2-3, with TRBD2 as a possible D gene (6 bases). The CDR3 spans 17 residues. Per germline, CDR1 DFQATT and CDR2 SNEGSKA (reference sequence). V lost 0 bases, J lost 5 bases, and 21 bases lay in between. CDR3 sequence reads: CSAREELRGGGGDTQYF. In DNA, the CDR3 is TGCAGTGCTAGAGAGGAGTTGCGGGGAGGAGGAGGAGATACGCAGTATTTT.

This sequence joins TRBV12-3 or TRBV12-4 and TRBJ2-1; 10 nucleotides align to TRBD1. The CDR3 contains 15 residues. Unmatched junction bases numbered 9, after V lost 4 bases and J lost 9 bases. The chain's CDR3 is CASSWGTGASGEQFF. The CDR3 nucleotides read TGTGCCAGCAGTTGGGGGACAGGGGCCTCCGGTGAGCAGTTCTTC.

The chain recombines TRBV6-2 or TRBV6-3 with TRBJ1-6; D is ambiguous. Germline V gene data show CDR1 as MNHEY and CDR2 as SVGEGT. The CDR3 extends over 14 amino acids. The V and J ends lost 2 bases and 6 bases respectively, with 8 bases between them. CDR3 sequence reads: CASSYMTRNSPLHF. CDR3 bases: TGTGCCAGCAGTTACATGACGCGTAATTCACCCCTCCACTTT.

This clonotype was detected only a few times. The chain combines TRBV25-1 with TRBJ2-1, with 8 nucleotides matching TRBD2. Germline V gene lookup returns CDR1 MGHDK and CDR2 SYGVNS. The ends lost 2 bases at V and 9 bases at J; junction bases unmatched: 12. CDR3 length: 16 amino acids. CDR3 sequence reads: CASSETGGIQYGEQFF. The CDR3 bases are TGTGCCAGCAGTGAAACGGGAGGGATCCAGTACGGTGAGCAGTTCTTC.

This clonotype showed up many times. The rearrangement uses TRBV6-5 and TRBJ2-1; TRBD2 matches at 7 bases. The V gene's germline CDR1 is MNHEY and CDR2 SVGAGI. The V segment lost 2 bases and the J segment 0 bases; nucleotides outside the gene matches: 1. The CDR3 runs 15 residues. The CDR3 DNA is TGTGCCAGCAGTTACGGCGGGAGCTCCTACAATGAGCAGTTCTTC. It yields the protein CASSYGGSSYNEQFF.

The rearrangement joins TRBV12-3 or TRBV12-4 to TRBJ2-7, with D possibly being TRBD1 (6 bases). The V gene lost 0 bases and the J gene lost 9 bases, with 9 bases spanning the gap. The CDR3 has 12 amino acids. The CDR3 DNA reads as TGTGCCAGCAGTTTAGCTAGGGGGTGGCAGTACTTC. Protein sequence: CASSLARGWQYF.

This clonotype has at least ten counts. The chain joins TRBV5-1 to TRBJ2-3, with D tentatively TRBD2 (6 bases). This CDR3 has 14 amino acids. The germline V gene has CDR1 SGHRS and CDR2 YFSETQ. The V end was cut by 3 bases, the J end by 4 bases, with 12 bases between. Written as DNA, the CDR3 is TGCGCCAGCAGCTCGCTGGGGGGAGCAGATACGCAGTATTTT. This encodes CASSSLGGADTQYF. Together with reference TRBV5-1 and TRBJ2-3, the CDR3 gives the full variable domain: KAGVTQTPRYLIKTRGQQVTLSCSPISGHRSVSWYQQTPGQGLQFLFEYFSETQRNKGNFPGRFSGRQFSNSRSEMNVSTLELGDSALYLCASSSLGGADTQYFGPGTRLTVL.

This clonotype was seen more than once but under ten times. CDR3 region: CASSQVVSNTGELFF. The CDR3, as DNA: TGTGCCAGCAGCCAAGTCGTCAGCAACACCGGGGAGCTGTTTTTT. The chain couples TRBV14 to TRBJ2-2; D gene ambiguous. The CDR3 totals 15 residues. V was clipped by 1 base and J by 2 bases, with 8 bases between them. CDR1 SGHDN and CDR2 FVKESK come from the germline V gene.

At least ten counts were recorded for this clonotype. V gene TRBV24-1 combines with J gene TRBJ1-2; D gene uncertain. Trimming removed 4 bases at V and 4 bases at J, with 12 bases between. The length of the CDR3 is 14 residues. Germline CDR1 reads KGHDR; CDR2 reads SFDVKD. CDR3 sequence: CATSEASQSYGYTF. The DNA of the CDR3 is TGTGCCACCAGTGAGGCTTCCCAGTCCTATGGCTACACCTTC.

This clonotype showed up just a few times. The rearrangement joins TRBV7-3 to TRBJ2-1; D not certain. The germline gives CDR1 SGHTA, CDR2 FQGTGA. The CDR3 length is 13 residues. V was shortened by 5 bases and J by 9 bases, with 14 bases between the two germline ends. Here the CDR3 DNA reads TGTGCCAGCAGCACCAGCCATGATCGTGAGCAGTTCTTC. It specifies CASSTSHDREQFF.

The rearrangement uses TRBV9 and TRBJ1-1; TRBD1 matches at 7 bases. V lost 3 bases and J lost 3; bases outside the gene matches: 8. This CDR3 is built from 15 residues. Germline assignment: CDR1 SGDLS and CDR2 YYNGEE. CDR3 sequence reads: CASSGKTGFDTEAFF. The CDR3, as DNA: TGTGCCAGCAGCGGAAAGACAGGGTTTGACACTGAAGCTTTCTTT.

The chain has TRBV5-1 and TRBJ2-7, with D possibly being TRBD2 (6 bases). Germline CDR1 and CDR2: SGHRS and YFSETQ. Trimming removed 4 bases from V and 3 bases from J, with 20 bases in between. The CDR3 extends over 16 amino acids. The CDR3 DNA follows: TGCGCCAGCAGCGGCGTTGGAGGGGTTGAGGGCTACGAGCAGTACTTC. Its translation is CASSGVGGVEGYEQYF.

The chain combines TRBV4-3 with TRBJ1-1; D remains ambiguous. The CDR3 loop spans 15 amino acids. Per germline, CDR1 LGHNA and CDR2 YSLEER. Trimming removed 1 base at V and 3 bases at J, with 12 bases between. CDR3 residues: CASSQGPGRDTEAFF. CDR3 nucleotide sequence: TGCGCCAGCAGCCAAGGCCCGGGAAGGGACACTGAAGCTTTCTTT.

This clonotype appeared a few times. V usage is TRBV20-1 and J usage is TRBJ1-1; possible D gene TRBD1, 6 bases. CDR3 length: 15 residues. Per germline, CDR1 DFQATT and CDR2 SNEGSKA (reference sequence). The V gene lost 6 bases and the J gene lost 0 bases, with 17 bases spanning the gap. The CDR3 reads CSAQGRTVMNTEAFF. The CDR3 bases are TGCAGTGCCCAGGGGCGGACAGTCATGAACACTGAAGCTTTCTTT.

V gene TRBV29-1 combines with J gene TRBJ1-1, with D unresolved. V lost 4 bases, J lost 6 bases, and 18 bases lay in between. This CDR3 is built from 14 residues. Germline CDR1 SQVTM, CDR2 ANQGSEA. Here the CDR3 DNA reads TGCAGCGTTGTCGGGCAACGGAGAACGGCTGAAGCTTTCTTT. Translation gives CSVVGQRRTAEAFF.

V is TRBV27 and J is TRBJ2-7, with 7 bases identical to TRBD1. Germline V gives CDR1 MNHEY, CDR2 SMNVEV (reference sequence). There are 14 residues in the CDR3. V lost 6 bases to trimming and J lost 3 bases; unmatched junction nucleotides: 8. Written as DNA, the CDR3 is TGTGCCAGCAGCGCAGGGGGTCCTCTCTACGAGCAGTACTTC. It codes for CASSAGGPLYEQYF.

This clonotype was counted only a few times. This chain uses TRBV5-1 with TRBJ2-3, with TRBD1 matching 9 bases. V shed 7 bases and J 4 bases; nucleotides not matched to a gene: 7. The CDR3 is 14 amino acids. From germline, CDR1 is SGHRS and CDR2 YFSETQ. The DNA for the CDR3 is TGCGCCAGCGGGACACAGGGGGCGTCAGATACGCAGTATTTT. Encoded protein: CASGTQGASDTQYF.

The gene calls are TRBV5-4 and TRBJ2-1; unclear D gene. Germline CDR1 and CDR2: SGHNT and YYREEE (reference sequence). Deletions cut 4 bases from V and 0 bases from J, with 11 bases between. There are 15 residues in the CDR3. CDR3 loop: CASSPQESSYNEQFF. DNA of the CDR3: TGTGCCAGCAGCCCCCAGGAGAGCTCCTACAATGAGCAGTTCTTC.

The chain is built from TRBV10-3 and TRBJ1-6; D is perhaps TRBD1 (5 bases). Germline CDR1 is ENHRY and CDR2 is SYGVKD. Deletions cut 5 bases from V and 7 bases from J, with 9 bases between. The CDR3 totals 13 residues. CDR3 protein: CAISSGTNSPLHF. The CDR3 bases are TGTGCCATCAGTTCCGGGACCAATTCACCCCTCCACTTT.

This clonotype was counted a few times. The CDR3 bases are TGTGCCAGCAGTTACCGCCTCGGGACAGGGGGCGCCTACGAGCAGTACTTC. Its protein is CASSYRLGTGGAYEQYF. The chain uses TRBV6-2 or TRBV6-3 and TRBJ2-7; TRBD1 matches at 12 bases. Germline V gene data show CDR1 as MNHEY and CDR2 as SVGEGT. The CDR3 is 17 amino acids. Losses at the gene ends were 2 bases for V and 2 bases for J; bases not matched to a gene: 7.